The 24 T cell receptor beta chains given below trace back to one sample, sequenced in a study of metastatic and nonmetastatic thyroid tumors. No patient had received any treatment before thyroid surgery. From the PCR reads, TCRdb re-called clones with MiXCR. There are tens of thousands of clones in the sample; roughly 18% occur only once, and about 13% lies in the top ten. The material sequenced was blood. The receptors shown here come from a female donor with papillary thyroid cancer or a benign thyroid nodule (not recorded which). Some clones in this sample may be carry-over from other donors' samples.

As concerns this clone: The junction does not match germline at one end; this may be a read error. The V gene is TRBV12-3 or TRBV12-4, the J gene TRBJ1-5, with D maybe TRBD1 (5 bases). There are 15 residues in the CDR3. CDR3 bases: TGTGCCAGCAGCCACGGGGGTCATAGCAATCAGCCCCAGCATTTC. Residues: CASSHGGHSNQPQHF.

Many counts were recorded for this clone. The chain links TRBV6-1 to TRBJ2-7; possible D gene TRBD2, 6 bases. This CDR3 has 16 residues. V was clipped by 1 base and J by 12 bases, with 25 bases between them. CDR1 and CDR2 from the germline V gene are MNHNS and SASEGT. This CDR3 reads CASSEVFWRDGEVRYF. The CDR3 DNA sequence: TGTGCCAGCAGTGAAGTCTTCTGGCGGGACGGTGAGGTGAGGTACTTC.

In its sample, this clone was seen many times. The chain combines TRBV19 with TRBJ1-1; TRBD1 is a possible D gene (5 bases). From germline, CDR1 is LNHDA and CDR2 SQIVND (reference sequence). The CDR3 length is 10 residues. This chain's CDR3 is CGGINTEAFF. CDR3 in DNA: TGTGGGGGGATTAACACTGAAGCTTTCTTT.

This clone was detected many times. J is TRBJ1-4 and V is TRBV10-3, with 9 bases that match TRBD1. The CDR3 runs to 16 residues. J lost 7 bases, V lost 6 bases, and 12 bases had no gene match. Germline assignment: CDR1 ENHRY and CDR2 SYGVKD. The DNA for the CDR3 is TGTGCCATCAGACCCGGGACAGGGATCTTAGGTGAAAAACTGTTTTTT. It codes for CAIRPGTGILGEKLFF.

In this sample, this clone turned up many times. This chain links TRBV4-2 with TRBJ2-7; 7 bases are a match to TRBD1. Trimming cost V 1 base and J 3 bases; bases outside gene matches: 6. Per germline, CDR1 LGHNA and CDR2 YNFKEQ. CDR3 length equals 15 residues. In nucleotides, the CDR3 is TGTGCCAGCAGCCAAGTTGGGACAGTGAGCTACGAGCAGTACTTC. Translating gives CASSQVGTVSYEQYF.

The chain has TRBV20-1 and TRBJ1-6; D gene uncertain. Germline CDR1 is DFQATT and CDR2 is SNEGSKA (reference sequence). V lost 7 bases and J 0 bases, leaving 19 bases between the germline ends. The CDR3 has 17 residues. DNA of the CDR3: TGCAGTGGTCAAGGTATAGACTCTGACTCCTATAATTCACCCCTCCACTTT. It yields the protein CSGQGIDSDSYNSPLHF.

On this clone itself: One base away lies a much larger clone, so this may be a sequencing read error. Other DNA variants within this sample encode the same CDR3. This rearrangement joins TRBV27 to TRBJ1-4; D gene uncertain. CDR1 is MNHEY, CDR2 SMNVEV, per germline (reference sequence). This CDR3 spans 16 amino acids. In nucleotides, the CDR3 is TGCGCCAGCAGTTGGACTGCGCTCCCAACTAATGAAAAACTGTCTTTT. This encodes CASSWTALPTNEKLSF.

This clone was detected many times. The chain is built from TRBV11-2 and TRBJ2-1; 10 bases align to TRBD2. The junction had 2 bases not matched to a gene; V was cut back by 0 bases and J by 3 bases. The germline CDR1 and CDR2 sequences are SGHAT and FQNNGV. The CDR3 is 16 residues long. CDR3 DNA sequence: TGTGCCAGCAGCTTAGAATTAGCGGGAGGCTACAATGAGCAGTTCTTC. This gives the protein CASSLELAGGYNEQFF.

This clone has a count of ten or more. The chain recombines TRBV10-3 with TRBJ2-7; 10 nucleotides align to TRBD2. The junction had 2 bases not matched to a gene; V was cut back by 5 bases and J by 4 bases. Germline lookup yields CDR1 ENHRY and CDR2 SYGVKD. The CDR3 has 13 residues. CDR3: CAISLAGEYEQYF. The CDR3 bases are TGTGCCATCAGTCTAGCGGGAGAGTACGAGCAGTACTTC.

This clone has more than one count but fewer than ten. The V gene is TRBV3-1, the J gene TRBJ2-6, with D unresolved. V dropped 1 base and J dropped 3 bases, with 1 base sitting between them. Germline V CDR1 and CDR2: LGHDT, YNNKEL (reference sequence). CDR3 size: 13 residues. The CDR3 region is CASSQGGANVLTF. CDR3 DNA: TGTGCCAGCAGCCAAGGTGGGGCCAACGTCCTGACTTTC.

This clone came up many times. The chain couples TRBV27 to TRBJ2-5; D is uncertain. The V gene lost 6 bases and the J gene lost 3 bases, with 17 bases spanning the gap. In germline, CDR1 is MNHEY, CDR2 SMNVEV (reference sequence). The CDR3 has 15 amino acids. CDR3 nucleotides: TGTGCCAGCAGGGAAGACACCTCATCCGAAGAGACCCAGTACTTC. It is translated as CASREDTSSEETQYF.

The chain recombines TRBV5-1 with TRBJ1-2; D may be TRBD1 (6 bases). The germline V gene encodes CDR1 SGHRS and CDR2 YFSETQ. The V end lost 0 bases, the J end lost 6 bases, and 15 bases lay between the germline ends. The CDR3 sequence is 15 residues long. The CDR3 is CASSLATGLENGYTF. The CDR3 nucleotides are TGCGCCAGCAGCTTGGCCACAGGGCTAGAAAATGGCTACACCTTC.

There are many counts of this clone. The J gene is TRBJ1-1, the V gene TRBV10-1; D ambiguous. Germline V gene sequence: CDR1 WNHNN, CDR2 SYGVQD (reference sequence). Trimming removed 2 bases from V and 5 bases from J, with 9 bases in between. The CDR3 consists of 13 residues. The CDR3 coding sequence is TGCGCCAGCAGTGAGGACAATTGGACTGAAGCTTTCTTT. Translation gives CASSEDNWTEAFF.

This clone was picked up many times. CDR3 nucleotide sequence: TGTGCCAGCAGCGTGGGTCACGGAGGGCCGAGCTCTGGAAACACCATATATTTT. It is translated as CASSVGHGGPSSGNTIYF. The rearrangement links TRBV9 to TRBJ1-3; D is ambiguous. Germline CDR1 is SGDLS and CDR2 is YYNGEE. The V gene lost 2 bases and the J gene lost 0 bases, with 18 bases spanning the gap. This CDR3 is 18 amino acids long.

The J gene is TRBJ2-7, the V gene TRBV6-2 or TRBV6-3; D is possibly TRBD1 (5 bases). Per germline, CDR1 MNHEY and CDR2 SVGEGT. The CDR3 length is 14 residues. Between the trimmed V and J ends, which lost 5 bases and 2 bases, there was a span of 13 bases. Written as DNA, the CDR3 is TGTGCCAGCAGTAGACGGCAGGGAACCTACGAGCAGTACGTC. Amino acids: CASSRRQGTYEQYV.

This clone was counted many times. The genes are TRBV12-3 or TRBV12-4 and TRBJ2-3, with TRBD2 matching over 8 bases. This CDR3 is 13 amino acids long. V was pared by 7 bases and J by 4 bases, with 4 bases of the junction left unmatched. The CDR3 nucleotides are TGTGCCAGCATTCGGCGGGAGGCAGATACGCAGTATTTT. Translation gives CASIRREADTQYF.

In its sample, this clone was seen many times. The CDR3 sequence is CASSPLHDQGRTTSNTEAFF. The CDR3 coding sequence is TGTGCCAGCAGTCCCCTACACGACCAGGGGAGAACGACTTCGAACACTGAAGCTTTCTTT. The rearrangement uses TRBV6-6 and TRBJ1-1; maybe TRBD1 (6 bases). Germline lookup yields CDR1 MNHNY and CDR2 SVGAGI (reference sequence). This CDR3 is 20 amino acids long. The V and J ends lost 5 bases and 1 base respectively, with 29 bases between them.

At least ten counts were recorded for this clone. The J gene is TRBJ1-2, the V gene TRBV11-3; 7 nucleotides agree with TRBD1. CDR1 SGHNT and CDR2 YENEEA come from the germline V gene. The CDR3 length is 15 residues. V lost 5 bases and J lost 4; bases outside the gene matches: 10. The CDR3 region is CASSRTQGDGYGYTF. For the CDR3, the DNA is TGTGCCAGCAGCCGCACTCAGGGGGATGGCTATGGCTACACCTTC.

This clone was seen ten or more times. The chain is built from TRBV11-3 and TRBJ2-2; 9 bases fit TRBD1. The V gene's germline CDR1 is SGHNT and CDR2 YENEEA. The CDR3 sequence is 16 residues long. V was pared by 4 bases and J by 0 bases, with 3 bases of the junction left unmatched. Here the CDR3 reads CASSSRQGANTGELFF. The DNA for the CDR3 is TGTGCCAGCAGCTCCCGACAGGGGGCGAACACCGGGGAGCTGTTTTTT. The whole variable domain, remainder taken from reference TRBV11-3 and TRBJ2-2, is EAGVVQSPRYKIIEKKQPVAFWCNPISGHNTLYWYLQNLGQGPELLIRYENEEAVDDSQLPKDRFSAERLKGVDSTLKIQPAELGDSAVYLCASSSRQGANTGELFFGEGSRLTVL.

This clone appeared a few times. Given a much more abundant clone one base away, this may be a read error. This sequence joins TRBV6-1 and TRBJ1-2, with D possibly matching TRBD1 (6 bases). Germline V gene lookup returns CDR1 MNHNS and CDR2 SASEGT. The CDR3 is made up of 13 amino acids. This CDR3 is CASSPRREGGYVF. Here the CDR3 DNA reads TGTGCCAGCAGTCCCCGCAGGGAGGGGGGCTACGTCTTC.

This sequence joins TRBV10-1 and TRBJ2-2; 7 bases line up with TRBD2. The CDR3 is made up of 14 amino acids. The V gene's germline CDR1 is WNHNN and CDR2 SYGVQD (reference sequence). CDR3 sequence: CFNLAAINTGELFF. The CDR3 region has the DNA TGCTTCAACCTAGCGGCTATCAACACCGGGGAGCTGTTTTTT.

With respect to this clone: With a much larger clone just one base away, this may be a read error. The V and J genes are TRBV7-6 and TRBJ2-5, with D possibly matching TRBD1 (6 bases). Trimming removed 5 bases from V and 2 bases from J, with 18 bases in between. Looked up from germline, CDR1 is SGHVS and CDR2 is FNYEAQ. The CDR3 runs to 16 residues. The CDR3 protein is CASSLIQGVAQETQYF. CDR3 bases: TGTGCCAGCAGCCTTATACAGGGAGTGGCACAAGAGACCCAGTACTTC.

Many counts were recorded for this clone. J is TRBJ2-1 and V is TRBV6-1; 7 bases are shared with TRBD1. CDR1 and CDR2 from the germline V gene are MNHNS and SASEGT. The V segment lost 6 bases and the J segment 7 bases; nucleotides outside the gene matches: 12. CDR3 length: 15 amino acids. CDR3 in amino acids: CASSVYRGDRNEQFF. The CDR3, as DNA: TGTGCCAGCAGCGTATACAGGGGCGACCGGAATGAGCAGTTCTTC.

This clone has a count of ten or more. The genes are TRBV6-1 and TRBJ1-3, with D possibly matching TRBD1 (6 bases). There are 15 residues in the CDR3. V dropped 2 bases and J dropped 4 bases, with 12 bases sitting between them. In germline, CDR1 is MNHNS, CDR2 SASEGT. CDR3 sequence (DNA): TGTGCCAGCAGTGAACCGGGGGCGGCGGGAAACACCATATATTTT. Residues: CASSEPGAAGNTIYF.